This T cell receptor beta chain was obtained from a study of T cell clonality in common variable immunodeficiency. Study results and limitations: TCRbeta clonality was increased in CVID versus healthy controls. Compared with controls, CVID subjects had fewer shared TCRbeta clones. Patient heterogeneity in the CVID cohort limited correlations between repertoire features and clinical complications. Reportedly, TCR beta sequences from common variable immunodeficiency showed fewer deletions and N-nucleotide insertions.

This table comes from immunoSEQ multiplex PCR, and its TCRdb copy is limited to in-frame clones, with some not included. This sample carries about 47,000 clones, none of them present only once. The ends were cut back, 2 bases at V and 5 bases at J, with 10 bases in the middle. The CDR3 length is 14 residues. Per germline, CDR1 KGHSH and CDR2 LQKENI. This clone has at least ten counts. The antigen remains unidentified. Read data end 3 residues before the CDR3 end; the end is taken from the germline J gene. The chain couples TRBV18 to TRBJ1-5; TRBD1 is a possible D gene (5 bases). The TCR originated in a person between 18 and 70 years old in good health. Sample: peripheral blood mononuclear cells. The CDR3 region is CASSPRQGDQPQHF. The sequenced CDR3 bases are TGTGCCAGCTCACCAAGGCAGGGCGATCAGCCC.